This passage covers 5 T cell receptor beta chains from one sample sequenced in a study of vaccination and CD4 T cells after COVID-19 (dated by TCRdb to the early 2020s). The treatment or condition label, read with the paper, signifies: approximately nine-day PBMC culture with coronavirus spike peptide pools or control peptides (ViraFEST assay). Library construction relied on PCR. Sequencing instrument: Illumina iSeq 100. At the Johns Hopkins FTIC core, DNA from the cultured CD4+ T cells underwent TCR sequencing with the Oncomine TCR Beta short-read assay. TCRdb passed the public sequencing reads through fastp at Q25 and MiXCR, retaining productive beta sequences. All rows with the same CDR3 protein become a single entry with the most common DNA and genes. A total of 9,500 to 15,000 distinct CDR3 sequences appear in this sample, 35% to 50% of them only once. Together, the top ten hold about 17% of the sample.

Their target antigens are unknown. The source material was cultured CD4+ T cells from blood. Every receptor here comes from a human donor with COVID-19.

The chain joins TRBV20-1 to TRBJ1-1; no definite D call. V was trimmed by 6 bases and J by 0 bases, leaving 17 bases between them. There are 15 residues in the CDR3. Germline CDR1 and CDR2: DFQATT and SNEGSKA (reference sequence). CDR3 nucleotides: TGCAGTGCCAGCCCTGCTCTTATGATGAACACTGAAGCTTTCTTT. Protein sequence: CSASPALMMNTEAFF.

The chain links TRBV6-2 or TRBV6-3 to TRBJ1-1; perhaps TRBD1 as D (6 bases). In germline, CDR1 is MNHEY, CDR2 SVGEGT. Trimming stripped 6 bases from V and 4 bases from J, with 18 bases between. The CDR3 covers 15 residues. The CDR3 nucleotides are TGTGCCAGCAGGTGGGGCAGGGGACGCCGCACTGAAGCTTTCTTT. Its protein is CASRWGRGRRTEAFF.

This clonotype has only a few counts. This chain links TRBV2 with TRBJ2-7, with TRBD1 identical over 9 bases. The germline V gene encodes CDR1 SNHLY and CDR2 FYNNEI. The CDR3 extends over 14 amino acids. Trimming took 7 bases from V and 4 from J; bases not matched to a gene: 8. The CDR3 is CASMRTGALYEQYF. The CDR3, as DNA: TGTGCCAGCATGAGGACAGGGGCGTTATACGAGCAGTACTTC.

The CDR3 DNA reads TGTGCCAGCAGTGGAAAGAGGGATCGGACTAGCGGGGGGCCTACAGATACGCAGTATTTT. Protein product: CASSGKRDRTSGGPTDTQYF. The V and J genes are TRBV6-1 and TRBJ2-3, with 14 bases lining up with TRBD2. Trimming took 4 bases from V and 3 from J; bases not matched to a gene: 15. The CDR3 contains 20 residues. CDR1 is MNHNS and CDR2 is SASEGT in the germline V gene.

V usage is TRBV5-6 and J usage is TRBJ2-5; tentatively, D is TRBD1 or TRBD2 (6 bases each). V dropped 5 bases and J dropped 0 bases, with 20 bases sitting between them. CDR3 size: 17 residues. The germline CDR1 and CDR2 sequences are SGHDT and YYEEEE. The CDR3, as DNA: TGTGCCAGCAGGCCTGGGGGGCCTATCCCGTACCAAGAGACCCAGTACTTC. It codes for CASRPGGPIPYQETQYF.